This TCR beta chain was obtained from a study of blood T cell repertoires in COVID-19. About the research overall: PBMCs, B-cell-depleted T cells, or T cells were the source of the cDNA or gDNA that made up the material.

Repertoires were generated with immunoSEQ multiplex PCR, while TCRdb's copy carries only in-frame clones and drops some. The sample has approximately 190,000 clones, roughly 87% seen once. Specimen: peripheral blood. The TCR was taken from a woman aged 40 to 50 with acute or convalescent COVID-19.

The CDR3 DNA reads as TGTGCCAGCAGCCAAGGAGCGTCAGCAACAAACACTGAAGCTTTCTTT. Its translation: CASSQGASATNTEAFF. The rearrangement uses TRBV4-2 and TRBJ1-1; D remains unclear. There are 16 residues in the CDR3. V was trimmed by 1 base and J by 2 bases, leaving 14 bases between them. CDR1 is LGHNA and CDR2 is YNFKEQ in the germline V gene.